The 25 T cell receptor beta chains listed next were all sequenced from one sample in a study of T-cell reconstitution after alpha-beta-depleted transplantation in children (dated by TCRdb to 2016 to 2017). The method was PCR. The sequencer listed for this sample is Illumina HiSeq 2500. To normalize quantification of the TCRbeta repertoire, the TCR libraries were built with molecular barcoding that relied on unique molecular identifiers. The public reads were reprocessed in TCRdb via fastp at Q25 and MiXCR, keeping in-frame beta chains. Entries are consolidated by CDR3 protein sequence, retaining the most common genes and DNA. This sample holds nearly 550,000 distinct CDR3 sequences; around 20% were observed only once. Approximately 3% of the sample goes to the ten largest clones. This material consisted of PBMCs from the stem cell graft donor, taken from the stem cell graft. These receptor sequences come from a human donor who donated a stem cell graft to a child with acute lymphoblastic leukemia.

This sequence joins TRBV7-3 and TRBJ1-2, with a possible D match to TRBD1 (5 bases). This CDR3 region has 14 residues. CDR1 and CDR2 (germline): SGHTA, FQGTGA. V was clipped by 4 bases and J by 9 bases, with 18 bases between them. CDR3 residues: CASSSGASLMSYTF. Here the CDR3 DNA reads TGTGCCAGCAGCTCCGGGGCGTCCCTTATGAGCTACACCTTC.

This clonotype was seen a few times. The genes are TRBV29-1 and TRBJ1-1; a possible D gene is TRBD1 (6 bases). Germline V gene data show CDR1 as SQVTM and CDR2 as ANQGSEA. V was shortened by 8 bases and J by 5 bases, with 15 bases between the two germline ends. This CDR3 has 12 residues. The CDR3 nucleotides read TGCAGCTCCGGAGGGGGGCGAACTGAAGCTTTCTTT. Translating it yields CSSGGGRTEAFF.

This clonotype was detected only a few times. This chain uses TRBV5-1 with TRBJ1-2; 7 positions agree with TRBD1. Germline CDR1 SGHRS, CDR2 YFSETQ. The CDR3 is 15 amino acids. V lost 4 bases to trimming and J lost 5 bases; unmatched junction nucleotides: 11. The CDR3 sequence is CASSTRDRPAYGYTF. CDR3 sequence (DNA): TGCGCCAGCAGCACCAGGGACAGACCAGCATATGGCTACACCTTC.

Points on this clonotype: A read error is likely, as this CDR3 ends without the conserved phenylalanine or tryptophan. The rearrangement links TRBV20-1 to TRBJ2-7; a weak D match, TRBD2 (7 bases). This CDR3 region has 14 residues. V shed 3 bases and J shed 5 bases, with 17 bases lying between them. Germline CDR1 reads DFQATT; CDR2 reads SNEGSKA (reference sequence). Here the CDR3 reads CSARRGPRRDEQYS. In DNA, the CDR3 is TGCAGTGCTAGGCGGGGGCCTCGCCGCGACGAGCAGTACTCC.

The chain combines TRBV7-3 with TRBJ1-1; TRBD1 agrees at 11 bases. The germline gives CDR1 SGHTA, CDR2 FQGTGA. V dropped 4 bases and J dropped 4; count of bases not matched to a gene: 5. This CDR3 is 15 amino acids long. The CDR3 region has the DNA TGTGCCAGCAGCTCTCTGGGACAGGGGGGCACTGAAGCTTTCTTT. Translation: CASSSLGQGGTEAFF.

This clonotype was counted only a few times. V and J are TRBV29-1 and TRBJ1-1; D might be TRBD1 (5 bases). In germline, CDR1 is SQVTM, CDR2 ANQGSEA. V was shortened by 4 bases and J by 1 base, with 10 bases between the two germline ends. This CDR3 has 13 residues. The CDR3 here is CSVVDSWNTEAFF. In DNA form, the CDR3 reads TGCAGCGTTGTTGACAGCTGGAACACTGAAGCTTTCTTT.

This clonotype turned up a few times. The chain combines TRBV5-1 with TRBJ2-7; D possibly corresponds to TRBD2 (6 bases). The CDR3 spans 14 residues. CDR1 and CDR2 from the germline V gene are SGHRS and YFSETQ. Trimming left V 2 bases short and J 4 bases short, with 13 bases between. The CDR3, as DNA: TGCGCCAGCAGCTTTGCGGGACCTGAATACGAGCAGTACTTC. Encoded protein: CASSFAGPEYEQYF.

The chain has TRBV7-9 and TRBJ2-2; tentative D call: TRBD1 (5 bases). The CDR3 contains 15 residues. Germline values: CDR1 SEHNR, CDR2 FQNEAQ (reference sequence). V was clipped by 2 bases and J by 2 bases, with 9 bases between them. CDR3 loop: CASSLIGANTGELFF. The CDR3 DNA is TGTGCCAGCAGCTTAATAGGGGCTAACACCGGGGAGCTGTTTTTT.

This clonotype was picked up a small number of times. The chain carries TRBV4-2 and TRBJ1-2; the D gene is possibly TRBD1 (6 bases). The length of the CDR3 is 19 residues. Per germline, CDR1 LGHNA and CDR2 YNFKEQ. The V end was cut by 1 base, the J end by 7 bases, with 28 bases between. The CDR3 DNA follows: TGTGCCAGCAGCCAAGGGAAGTCTTTCACAGGGCGTGTTGCGAGTGGCTACACCTTC. This sequence encodes CASSQGKSFTGRVASGYTF.

This clonotype was observed a few times. The rearrangement links TRBV27 to TRBJ2-1, with D possibly TRBD2 on 6 matching bases. Germline-derived CDR1 and CDR2 are MNHEY and SMNVEV (reference sequence). The V end was cut by 5 bases, the J end by 4 bases, with 15 bases between. The CDR3 is made up of 15 amino acids. As DNA, the CDR3 is TGTGCCAGCAGTATAGCCGGCGGGAATTACAATGAGCAGTTCTTC. Translation: CASSIAGGNYNEQFF.

This clonotype turned up a few times. V usage is TRBV12-5 and J usage is TRBJ1-1, with D possibly being TRBD1 (6 bases). Germline values: CDR1 LGHNT, CDR2 FRNRAP. Trimming removed 4 bases at V and 0 bases at J, with 12 bases between. This CDR3 is built from 15 residues. The CDR3 loop reads CASGSGAVMNTEAFF. The CDR3 DNA is TGTGCTAGTGGTTCGGGGGCGGTCATGAACACTGAAGCTTTCTTT.

There are a few counts of this clonotype. The rearrangement joins TRBV9 to TRBJ2-7; TRBD2 is a possible D gene (6 bases). CDR1 is SGDLS, CDR2 YYNGEE, per germline. V was pared by 2 bases and J by 6 bases, with 18 bases between. The CDR3 has 15 residues. CDR3 in amino acids: CASSVGGGVFREQYF. The CDR3 region has the DNA TGTGCCAGCAGCGTTGGAGGCGGGGTCTTCCGCGAGCAGTACTTC.

Notes on this clonotype: A much larger clone lies one base from this, so it may be a read error. This rearrangement joins TRBV29-1 to TRBJ1-1; D unclear. This CDR3 has 10 amino acids. Germline V gene sequence: CDR1 SQVTM, CDR2 ANQGSEA. Trimming stripped 6 bases from V and 6 bases from J, with 8 bases between. The CDR3 sequence: CSVAGAEAFF. CDR3 DNA: TGCAGCGTCGCGGGTGCTGAAGCTTTCTTT. The variable domain in full, completed from reference TRBV29-1 and TRBJ1-1, reads SAVISQKPSRDICQRGTSLTIQCQVDSQVTMMFWYRQQPGQSLTLIATANQGSEATYESGFVIDKFPISRPNLTFSTLTVSNMSPEDSSIYLCSVAGAEAFFGQGTRLTVV.

This clonotype appeared a single time. The genes are TRBV3-1 and TRBJ2-7, with 10 bases identical to TRBD2. The CDR3 runs 17 residues. Germline V gene data show CDR1 as LGHDT and CDR2 as YNNKEL (reference sequence). The ends lost 3 bases at V and 3 bases at J; junction bases unmatched: 11. DNA of the CDR3: TGTGCCAGCAGCCAGAGGGCCTTAGCGGGAGGATTCTACGAGCAGTACTTC. It encodes CASSQRALAGGFYEQYF.

In this sample, this clonotype turned up a few times. The chain links TRBV7-9 to TRBJ2-3; D unresolved. The CDR3 contains 14 residues. V shed 7 bases and J shed 3 bases, with 14 bases lying between them. Germline V gene sequence: CDR1 SEHNR, CDR2 FQNEAQ (reference sequence). The CDR3 protein is CASIGLVRTDTQYF. CDR3 bases: TGTGCCAGCATCGGCCTCGTCCGTACAGATACGCAGTATTTT.

V and J are TRBV5-1 and TRBJ1-2; D not resolved. CDR3 length: 13 amino acids. Per germline, CDR1 SGHRS and CDR2 YFSETQ. Trimming removed 0 bases at V and 3 bases at J, with 6 bases between. The DNA of the CDR3 is TGCGCCAGCAGCTTGGCGACGGACTATGGCTACACCTTC. Encoded protein: CASSLATDYGYTF.

Only a few counts were recorded for this clonotype. The chain couples TRBV6-1 to TRBJ2-1; TRBD2 might be the D (6 bases). The CDR3 length is 14 residues. Germline CDR1 and CDR2: MNHNS and SASEGT. Trimming left V 6 bases short and J 8 bases short, with 17 bases between. As DNA, the CDR3 is TGTGCCAGCAGCCCAGGGTTGGGGGACTATGAGCAGTTCTTC. This translates into CASSPGLGDYEQFF.

The genes are TRBV20-1 and TRBJ2-1; D uncertain. Trimming stripped 2 bases from V and 5 bases from J, with 7 bases between. The CDR3 spans 12 residues. CDR1 is DFQATT and CDR2 is SNEGSKA in the germline V gene (reference sequence). This chain's CDR3 is CSARPVHNEQFF. The CDR3 nucleotides read TGCAGTGCTAGACCCGTCCACAATGAGCAGTTCTTC.

This clonotype appeared many times. This chain uses TRBV27 with TRBJ2-1, with D possibly being TRBD1 (6 bases). The germline CDR1 and CDR2 sequences are MNHEY and SMNVEV (reference sequence). CDR3 length: 13 amino acids. The V and J ends lost 3 bases and 7 bases respectively, with 10 bases between them. The DNA of the CDR3 is TGTGCCAGCAGTTTTTACAGGGTAAATGAGCAGTTCTTC. It specifies CASSFYRVNEQFF.

The J gene is TRBJ1-3, the V gene TRBV12-3 or TRBV12-4; no reliable D call. With 3 bases removed from V and 6 bases from J, the gap between germline ends came to 15 bases. This CDR3 has 15 residues. CDR3 in amino acids: CASSFMGSTLNTIYF. In nucleotides, the CDR3 is TGTGCCAGCAGTTTTATGGGTTCTACTTTAAACACCATATATTTT.

This clonotype appeared a few times. The genes are TRBV12-3 or TRBV12-4 and TRBJ1-1; 8 bases fit TRBD1. The CDR3 loop spans 17 amino acids. Trimming cost V 4 bases and J 3 bases; bases outside gene matches: 13. The CDR3 sequence is CASSSRTGLLWDTEAFF. The CDR3 coding sequence is TGTGCCAGCAGTTCTAGGACAGGGCTACTATGGGACACTGAAGCTTTCTTT.

In this sample, this clonotype turned up a few times. Compared with germline, one end of the junction differs, possibly owing to a read error. V is TRBV2 and J is TRBJ2-7; the match to TRBD1 covers 7 bases. Germline CDR1 SNHLY, CDR2 FYNNEI. CDR3 length equals 11 residues. This chain's CDR3 is CASSEVGTVHF. In DNA, the CDR3 is TGTGCCAGCAGTGAAGTCGGGACAGTGCACTTC.

This clonotype was counted ten times or more. The gene calls are TRBV10-3 and TRBJ1-1; D is possibly TRBD1 (5 bases). V lost 6 bases to trimming and J lost 2 bases, with 10 bases between them. The CDR3 runs to 13 residues. From germline, CDR1 is ENHRY and CDR2 SYGVKD. This CDR3 is CAISPQANTEAFF. The DNA of the CDR3 is TGTGCCATCAGCCCACAGGCAAACACTGAAGCTTTCTTT.

This clonotype was seen only a few times. The chain recombines TRBV6-5 with TRBJ1-1; D gene unclear. Trimming took off 0 bases at V and 3 bases at J, with 8 bases between the two ends. The CDR3 spans 14 residues. Germline CDR1 MNHEY, CDR2 SVGAGI. This CDR3 reads CASSYSRDYTEAFF. The CDR3 region has the DNA TGTGCCAGCAGTTACTCCCGCGACTACACTGAAGCTTTCTTT.

The table lists this clonotype with a few counts. V usage is TRBV28 and J usage is TRBJ2-5; D perhaps matches TRBD1 (7 bases). Deletions cut 6 bases from V and 4 bases from J, with 12 bases between. Germline V gives CDR1 MDHEN, CDR2 SYDVKM. This CDR3 contains 13 residues. For the CDR3, the DNA is TGTGCCAGCAGCCAGGGGGGTGGAGAGACCCAGTACTTC. The encoded protein is CASSQGGGETQYF. Full variable domain (outside the CDR3, taken from reference TRBV28 and TRBJ2-5): DVKVTQSSRYLVKRTGEKVFLECVQDMDHENMFWYRQDPGLGLRLIYFSYDVKMKEKGDIPEGYSVSREKKERFSLILESASTNQTSMYLCASSQGGGETQYFGPGTRLLVL.